Given below is one T cell receptor beta chain in context. As yet, its antigen is unknown. The sample is drawn from a study of CD8+CD57+ T cells in acquired aplastic anemia. Only patients with CD8+CD57+ cell expansion on flow cytometry were chosen for sequencing. The blood sampling took place in patients who had so far received no therapy. The CDR3 length is 16 residues. V dropped 4 bases and J dropped 5 bases, with 21 bases sitting between them. Germline CDR1 and CDR2: SGHAT and FQDESV (reference sequence). TCR beta VDJ and CDR3 were profiled, and genomic DNA was the template. TCRdb reprocessed the reads via MiXCR and lists one record per CDR3 protein. The sample shows about 160,000 distinct CDR3 sequences, 40% to 60% of them seen only once. General observations from the study: Levels of CD8+ Simpson's diversity were not significantly distinct in patients versus controls. Researchers report that about 28 CD8+ CDR3 sequences appeared in both patients and controls.

This sequence joins TRBV11-1 and TRBJ2-7, with D possibly being TRBD2 (5 bases). This sequence originates from a human donor with aplastic anemia. The sequencing sample was made of sorted CD4+, CD8+, or CD8+CD57+ T cells (not recorded which) from PBMCs. The CDR3 here is CASSSRGQRMRDEQYF. The DNA for the CDR3 is TGTGCCAGCAGCTCACGTGGGCAGAGAATGAGGGACGAGCAGTACTTC.